The clone carrying this T cell receptor beta chain was seen repeatedly, ten times or more. What it binds is unknown. The V gene's germline CDR1 is DFQATT and CDR2 SNEGSKA (reference sequence). The CDR3 contains 11 residues. V shed 5 bases and J shed 2 bases, with 5 bases lying between them. TCRdb passed the 5' RACE reads through MiXCR, listing each CDR3 protein once. The data contain about 100,000 distinct CDR3 sequences, under 6.5% of them singletons. These data come from a study of identical twins. Regarding the study as a whole: Out-of-frame alpha sequences common to twins exhibited an excess of low generation probability.

The genes are TRBV20-1 and TRBJ2-3; D unresolved. This clonotype was obtained from a woman in her forties or fifties in good health. Sequenced sample: memory T cells sorted from blood. The CDR3 spells CSASFTDTQYF. The CDR3 nucleotides read TGCAGTGCTTCTTTCACAGATACGCAGTATTTT.